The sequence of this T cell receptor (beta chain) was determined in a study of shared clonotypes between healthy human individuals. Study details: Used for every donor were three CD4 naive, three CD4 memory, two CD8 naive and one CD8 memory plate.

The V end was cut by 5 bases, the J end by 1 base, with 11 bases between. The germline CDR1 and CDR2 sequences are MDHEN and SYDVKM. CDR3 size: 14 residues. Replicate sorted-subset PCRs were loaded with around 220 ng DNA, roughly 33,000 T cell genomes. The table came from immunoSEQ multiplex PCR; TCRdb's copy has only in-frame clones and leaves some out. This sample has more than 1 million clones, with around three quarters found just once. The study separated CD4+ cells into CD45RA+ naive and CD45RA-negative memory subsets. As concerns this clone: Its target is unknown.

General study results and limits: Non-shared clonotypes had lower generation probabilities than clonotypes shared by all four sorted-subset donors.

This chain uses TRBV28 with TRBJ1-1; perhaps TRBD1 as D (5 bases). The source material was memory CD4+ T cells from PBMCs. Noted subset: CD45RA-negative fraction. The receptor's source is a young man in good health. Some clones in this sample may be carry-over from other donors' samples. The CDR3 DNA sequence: TGTGCCAGCAGTCCACAGGCGACGAACACTGAAGCTTTCTTT. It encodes CASSPQATNTEAFF.